The following is a T cell receptor (beta chain) sequence with its context. Produced via immunoSEQ multiplex PCR; TCRdb's table is partial and in-frame only. The sample has about 680,000 clones; more than 70% are singletons. This specimen belongs to a study of Ad26.COV2.S vaccination and SARS-CoV-2 variants. Regarding treatment: roughly 19 received Ad26.COV2.S at low or high dose, single or two shots; several received placebo; per-sample allocation not given. At day 63 after the first vaccine or placebo injection, samples were drawn. The vaccine antigen was prefusion-stabilized Wuhan SARS-CoV-2 spike. The J segment lost 7 bases and the V segment lost 3 bases, leaving 7 bases of the junction unmatched. The germline gives CDR1 LGHNA, CDR2 YNFKEQ. The CDR3 is 16 amino acids.

The chain couples TRBV4-2 to TRBJ2-1; 12 bases agree with TRBD2. This receptor was identified in a person between 18 and 60 years old who received the Ad26.COV2.S COVID-19 vaccine or a placebo. This material consisted of peripheral blood, taken in a trial of Ad26.COV2.S vaccine versus placebo. In DNA, the CDR3 is TGTGCCAGCAGCCACGCCGGGACTAGCGGGCTAAATGAGCAGTTCTTC. It specifies CASSHAGTSGLNEQFF.